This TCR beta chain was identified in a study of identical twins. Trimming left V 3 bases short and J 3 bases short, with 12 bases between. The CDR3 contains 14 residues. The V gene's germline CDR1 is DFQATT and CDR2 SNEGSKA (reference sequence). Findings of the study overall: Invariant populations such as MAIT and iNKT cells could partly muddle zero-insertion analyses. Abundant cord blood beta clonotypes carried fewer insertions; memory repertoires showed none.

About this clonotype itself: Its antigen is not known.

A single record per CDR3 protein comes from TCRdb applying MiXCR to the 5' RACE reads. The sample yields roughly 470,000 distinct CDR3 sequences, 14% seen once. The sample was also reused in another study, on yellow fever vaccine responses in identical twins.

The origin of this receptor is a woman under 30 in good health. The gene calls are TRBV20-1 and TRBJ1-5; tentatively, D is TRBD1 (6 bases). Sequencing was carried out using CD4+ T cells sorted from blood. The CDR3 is CSASGGEVNQPQHF. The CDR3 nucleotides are TGCAGTGCTAGCGGGGGCGAAGTCAATCAGCCCCAGCATTTT.